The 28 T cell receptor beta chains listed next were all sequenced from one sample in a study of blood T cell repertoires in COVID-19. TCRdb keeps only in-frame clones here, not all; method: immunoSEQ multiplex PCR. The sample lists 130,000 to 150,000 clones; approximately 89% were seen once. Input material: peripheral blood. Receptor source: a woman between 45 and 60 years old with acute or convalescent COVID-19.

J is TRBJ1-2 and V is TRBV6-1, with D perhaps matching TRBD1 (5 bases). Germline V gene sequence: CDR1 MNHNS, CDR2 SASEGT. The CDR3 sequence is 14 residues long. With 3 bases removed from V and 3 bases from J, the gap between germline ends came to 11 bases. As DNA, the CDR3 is TGTGCCAGCAGTGAGTACCAGGGATACTATGGCTACACCTTC. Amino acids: CASSEYQGYYGYTF.

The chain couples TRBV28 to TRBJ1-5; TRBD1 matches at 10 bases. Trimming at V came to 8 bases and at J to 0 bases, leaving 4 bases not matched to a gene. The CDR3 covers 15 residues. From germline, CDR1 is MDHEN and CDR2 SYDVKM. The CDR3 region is CASWDRGYSNQPQHF. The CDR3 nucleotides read TGTGCCAGCTGGGACAGGGGTTATAGCAATCAGCCCCAGCATTTT.

DNA for the CDR3: TGTGCCACCAGACAGGGGGCAATCACTGAAGCTTTCTTT. The encoded protein is CATRQGAITEAFF. The rearrangement links TRBV10-3 to TRBJ1-1; 10 bases fit TRBD1. Germline assignment: CDR1 ENHRY and CDR2 SYGVKD. V was clipped by 10 bases and J by 4 bases; unmatched bases: 6. This CDR3 comprises 13 residues.

The CDR3 region has the DNA TGCGCCAGCAGCCCTAGGGGTCTGGTGGCGGGGACGTCCGATGAGCAGTTCTTC. This codes for CASSPRGLVAGTSDEQFF. This rearrangement joins TRBV4-1 to TRBJ2-1; D is perhaps TRBD2 (6 bases). Per the germline V gene, CDR1 is MGHRA and CDR2 is YSYEKL. The V end was cut by 4 bases, the J end by 8 bases, with 27 bases between. The CDR3 loop spans 18 amino acids.

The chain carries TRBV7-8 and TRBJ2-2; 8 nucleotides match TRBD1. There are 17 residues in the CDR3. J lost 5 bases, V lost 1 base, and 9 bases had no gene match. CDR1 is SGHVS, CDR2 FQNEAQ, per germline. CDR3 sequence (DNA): TGTGCCAGCAGCTTAGGATCTCAGGGGGCCAGGACCGGGGAGCTGTTTTTT. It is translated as CASSLGSQGARTGELFF.

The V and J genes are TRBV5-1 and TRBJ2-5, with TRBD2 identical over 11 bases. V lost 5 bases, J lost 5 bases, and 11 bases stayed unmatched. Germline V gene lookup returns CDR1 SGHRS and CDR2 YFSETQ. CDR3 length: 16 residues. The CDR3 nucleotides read TGCGCCAGCAGGGCTAGCGGGGGGACATATAGGGAGACCCAGTACTTC. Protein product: CASRASGGTYRETQYF.

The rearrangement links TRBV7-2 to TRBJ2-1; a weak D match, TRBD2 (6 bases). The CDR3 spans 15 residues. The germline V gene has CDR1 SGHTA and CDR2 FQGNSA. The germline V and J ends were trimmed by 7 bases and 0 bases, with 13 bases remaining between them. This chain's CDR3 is CASTKLAASYNEQFF. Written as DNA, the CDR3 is TGTGCCAGCACCAAACTAGCTGCCTCCTACAATGAGCAGTTCTTC.

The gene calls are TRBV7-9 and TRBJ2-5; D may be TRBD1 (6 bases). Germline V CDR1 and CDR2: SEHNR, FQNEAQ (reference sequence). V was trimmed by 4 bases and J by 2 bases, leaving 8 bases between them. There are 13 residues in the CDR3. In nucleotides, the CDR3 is TGTGCCAGCAGCTCTACAGGGCAAGAGACCCAGTACTTC. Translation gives CASSSTGQETQYF.

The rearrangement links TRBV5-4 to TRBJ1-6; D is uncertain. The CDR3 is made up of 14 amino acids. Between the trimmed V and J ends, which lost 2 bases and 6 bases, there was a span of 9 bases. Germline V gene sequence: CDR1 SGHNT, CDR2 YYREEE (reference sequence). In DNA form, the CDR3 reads TGTGCCAGCAGCTTATATCAGCGTAATTCACCCCTCCACTTT. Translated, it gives CASSLYQRNSPLHF.

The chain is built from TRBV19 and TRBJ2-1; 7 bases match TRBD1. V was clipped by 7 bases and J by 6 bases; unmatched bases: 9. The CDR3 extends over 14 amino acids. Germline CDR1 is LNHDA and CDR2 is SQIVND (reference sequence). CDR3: CASKTGSWGNEQFF. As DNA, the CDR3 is TGTGCCAGTAAGACAGGGTCGTGGGGCAATGAGCAGTTCTTC. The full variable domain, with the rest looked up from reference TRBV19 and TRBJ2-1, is DGGITQSPKYLFRKEGQNVTLSCEQNLNHDAMYWYRQDPGQGLRLIYYSQIVNDFQKGDIAEGYSVSREKKESFPLTVTSAQKNPTAFYLCASKTGSWGNEQFFGPGTRLTVL.

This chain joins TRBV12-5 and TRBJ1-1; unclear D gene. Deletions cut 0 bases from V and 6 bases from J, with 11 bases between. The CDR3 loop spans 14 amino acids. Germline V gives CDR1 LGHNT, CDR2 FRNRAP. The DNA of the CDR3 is TGTGCTAGTGGTTTGGTCGACATTCTTCCTGAAGCTTTCTTT. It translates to CASGLVDILPEAFF.

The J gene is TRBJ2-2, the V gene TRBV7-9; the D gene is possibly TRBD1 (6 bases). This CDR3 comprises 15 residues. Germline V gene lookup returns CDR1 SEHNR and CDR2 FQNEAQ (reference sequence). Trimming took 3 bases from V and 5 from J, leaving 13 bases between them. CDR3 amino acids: CASSLGQGLTGELFF. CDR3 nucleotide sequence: TGTGCCAGCAGCTTGGGTCAGGGGCTGACCGGGGAGCTGTTTTTT.

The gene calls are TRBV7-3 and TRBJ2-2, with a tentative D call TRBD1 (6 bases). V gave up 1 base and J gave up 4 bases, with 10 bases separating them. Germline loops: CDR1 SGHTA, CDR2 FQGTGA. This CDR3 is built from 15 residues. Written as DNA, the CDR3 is TGTGCCAGCAGCTTAATTGAGACAGGCACCGGGGAGCTGTTTTTT. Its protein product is CASSLIETGTGELFF. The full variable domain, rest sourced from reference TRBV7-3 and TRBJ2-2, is GAGVSQTPSNKVTEKGKYVELRCDPISGHTALYWYRQSLGQGPEFLIYFQGTGAADDSGLPNDRFFAVRPEGSVSTLKIQRTERGDSAVYLCASSLIETGTGELFFGEGSRLTVL.

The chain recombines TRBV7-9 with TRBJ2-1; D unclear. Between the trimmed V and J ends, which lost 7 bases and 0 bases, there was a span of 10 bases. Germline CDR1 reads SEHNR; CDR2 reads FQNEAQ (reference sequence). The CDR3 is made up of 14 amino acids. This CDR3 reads CASTARLSYNEQFF. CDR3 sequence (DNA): TGTGCCAGCACCGCACGACTCTCCTACAATGAGCAGTTCTTC.

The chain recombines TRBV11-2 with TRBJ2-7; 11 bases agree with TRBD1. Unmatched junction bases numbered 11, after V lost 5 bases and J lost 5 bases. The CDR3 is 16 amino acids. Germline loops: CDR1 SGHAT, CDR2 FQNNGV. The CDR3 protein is CASSPKDRGRFDEQYF. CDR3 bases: TGTGCCAGCAGCCCAAAGGACAGGGGGCGGTTCGACGAGCAGTACTTC.

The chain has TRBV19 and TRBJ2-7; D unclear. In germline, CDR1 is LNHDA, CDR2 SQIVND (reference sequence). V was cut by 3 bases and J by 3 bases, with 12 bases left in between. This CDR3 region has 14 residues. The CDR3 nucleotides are TGTGCCAGTAGTATTGAGGTCAGCAACTACGAGCAGTACTTC. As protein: CASSIEVSNYEQYF.

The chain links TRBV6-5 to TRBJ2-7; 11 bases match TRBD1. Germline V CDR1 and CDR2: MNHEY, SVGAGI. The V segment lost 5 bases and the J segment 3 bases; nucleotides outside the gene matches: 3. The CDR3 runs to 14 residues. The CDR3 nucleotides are TGTGCCAGCAGTAGGACAGGGGGCATCTACGAGCAGTACTTC. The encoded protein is CASSRTGGIYEQYF.

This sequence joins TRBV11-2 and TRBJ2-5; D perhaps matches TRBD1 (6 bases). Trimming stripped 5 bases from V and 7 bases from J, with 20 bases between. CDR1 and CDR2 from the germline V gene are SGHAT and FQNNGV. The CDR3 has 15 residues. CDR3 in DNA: TGTGCCAGCAGCGGGGTCGGCAGGGGCCGGCGGACCCAGTACTTC. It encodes CASSGVGRGRRTQYF.

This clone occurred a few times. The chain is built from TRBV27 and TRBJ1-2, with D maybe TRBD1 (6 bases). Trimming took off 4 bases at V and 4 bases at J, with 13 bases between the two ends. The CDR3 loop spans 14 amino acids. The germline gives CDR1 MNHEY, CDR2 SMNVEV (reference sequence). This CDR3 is CASSSSTGIYGYTF. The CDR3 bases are TGTGCCAGCAGTTCCTCGACAGGCATCTATGGCTACACCTTC.

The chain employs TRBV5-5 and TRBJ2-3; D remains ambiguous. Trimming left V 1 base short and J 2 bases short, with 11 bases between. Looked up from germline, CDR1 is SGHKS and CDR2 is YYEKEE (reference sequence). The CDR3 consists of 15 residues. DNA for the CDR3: TGTGCCAGCAGCTTGCGCGTCATGAACACAGATACGCAGTATTTT. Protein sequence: CASSLRVMNTDTQYF.

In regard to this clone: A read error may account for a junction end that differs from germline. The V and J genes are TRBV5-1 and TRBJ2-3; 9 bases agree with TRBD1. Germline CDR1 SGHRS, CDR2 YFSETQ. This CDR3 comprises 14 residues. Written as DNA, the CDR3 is TGCGCCAGCAGCCAAATACAGGGGGCAGAGACGCAGTATTTT. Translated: CASSQIQGAETQYF.

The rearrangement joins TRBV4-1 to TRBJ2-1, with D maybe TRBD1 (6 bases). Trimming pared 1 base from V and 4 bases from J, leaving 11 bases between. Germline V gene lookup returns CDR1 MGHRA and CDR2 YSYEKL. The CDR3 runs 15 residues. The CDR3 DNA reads TGCGCCAGCAGCCAAGGCCGGGACACATACAATGAGCAGTTCTTC. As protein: CASSQGRDTYNEQFF.

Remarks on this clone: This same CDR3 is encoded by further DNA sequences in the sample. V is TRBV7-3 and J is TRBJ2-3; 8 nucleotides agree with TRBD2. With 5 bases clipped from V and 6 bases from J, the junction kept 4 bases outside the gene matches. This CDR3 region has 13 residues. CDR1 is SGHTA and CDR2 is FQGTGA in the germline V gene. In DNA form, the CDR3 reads TGTGCCAGCAGCCCGGGGGGGCCGGATACGCAGTATTTT. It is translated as CASSPGGPDTQYF.

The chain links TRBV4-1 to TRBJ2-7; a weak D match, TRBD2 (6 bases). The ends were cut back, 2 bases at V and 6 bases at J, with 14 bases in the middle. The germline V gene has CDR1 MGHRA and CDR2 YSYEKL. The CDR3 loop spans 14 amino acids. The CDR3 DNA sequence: TGCGCCAGCAGCCAATTGGGACTTAAGATCGAGCAGTACTTC. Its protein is CASSQLGLKIEQYF.

This chain's CDR3 is CASRLRATGGVGIQYF. In nucleotides, the CDR3 is TGTGCCAGCCGCCTTCGTGCAACAGGGGGCGTCGGCATTCAGTACTTC. The genes are TRBV2 and TRBJ2-4, with TRBD1 identical over 9 bases. The CDR3 contains 16 residues. Germline trimming cut 8 bases from V and 9 bases from J; bases unmatched to any gene: 17. Germline CDR1 and CDR2: SNHLY and FYNNEI.

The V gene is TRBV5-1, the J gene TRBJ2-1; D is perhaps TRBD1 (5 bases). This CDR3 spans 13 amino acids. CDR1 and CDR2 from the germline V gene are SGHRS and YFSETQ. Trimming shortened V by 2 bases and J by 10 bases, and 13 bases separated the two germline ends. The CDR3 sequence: CASSFPLTDEQFF. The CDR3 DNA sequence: TGCGCCAGCAGCTTCCCACTGACAGACGAGCAGTTCTTC.

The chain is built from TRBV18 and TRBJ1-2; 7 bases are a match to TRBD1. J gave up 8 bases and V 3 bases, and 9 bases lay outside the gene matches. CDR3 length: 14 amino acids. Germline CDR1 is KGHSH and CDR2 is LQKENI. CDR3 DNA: TGTGCCAGCTCACCGGAAGGGGGCGATTTCGGCTACACCTTC. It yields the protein CASSPEGGDFGYTF.

The CDR3 bases are TGTGCCAGCAGCTTAGCCGAAGGGGTTATGAACACTGAAGCTTTCTTT. This codes for CASSLAEGVMNTEAFF. The rearrangement uses TRBV7-8 and TRBJ1-1; maybe TRBD1 (5 bases). Germline CDR1 reads SGHVS; CDR2 reads FQNEAQ. V lost 0 bases to trimming and J lost 0 bases, with 11 bases between them. This CDR3 spans 16 amino acids.